The clone carrying this TCR beta chain was seen a handful of times. Its antigen is unknown. The data originate from a study of T cell repertoires in cytomegalovirus infection. On the study more broadly: Public TCR beta signatures provided an indication of both CMV infection and a matching HLA type. Study-level results: CMV carriers with the relevant HLA were identified by cumulative public TCR beta family frequency. CMV-specific TCR beta clonotypes restricted by HLA-C were the ones dominating the ex vivo response.

TCRdb re-called the reads through MiXCR, storing one row per CDR3 protein. The sample lists more than 500,000 distinct CDR3 sequences; about 15% were seen once. Germline V gene sequence: CDR1 SEHNR, CDR2 FQNEAQ (reference sequence). The CDR3 consists of 15 residues. V was clipped by 2 bases and J by 3 bases, with 11 bases between them. V usage is TRBV7-9 and J usage is TRBJ2-1; the D is unclear. Sequenced: CD8+ T cells from PBMCs. The sequence was obtained from a human donor in good health (CMV status not recorded). Some clones in this sample may be carry-over from other donors' samples. The CDR3 DNA reads TGTGCCAGCAGCTTACTAGTCGGAGACTACAATGAGCAGTTCTTC. As protein: CASSLLVGDYNEQFF.